These T cell receptor beta chains were read from a single sample in a study of shared clonotypes between healthy human individuals. Sequenced by immunoSEQ multiplex PCR; TCRdb stores in-frame clones only, minus some. This table has roughly 1,500,000 clones, 97% to 99% appearing once. What was sequenced was naive CD4+ T cells sorted from blood. Receptors originate from a man younger than 40 in good health. CDR3s include the opening cysteine and the closing phenylalanine or tryptophan. Each record gives: V gene, clone size, D gene, J gene, CDR3 protein, CDR3 DNA. A D gene is named only where the DNA matches it firmly. Clone size is given for some rows only: seen once, a few or many times, or a class if the clone is expanded.

>TRBV2|.|.|TRBJ1-4
CASRELHSSGPRYEKLFF
TGTGCCAGCAGGGAACTCCACTCTTCGGGACCGCGTTATGAGAAACTGTTTTTT
>TRBV5-1|once|TRBD1|TRBJ2-1
CASSPDRAYNEQFF
TGCGCCAGCAGCCCGGACAGGGCGTACAATGAGCAGTTCTTC
>TRBV5-1|.|.|TRBJ2-1
CASSFEVQWDYNEQFF
TGCGCCAGCAGCTTTGAGGTACAGTGGGACTACAATGAGCAGTTCTTC
>TRBV7-2|.|.|TRBJ2-1
CASSLELSSYNEQFF
TGTGCCAGCAGCTTAGAGCTGAGCTCCTACAATGAGCAGTTCTTC
>TRBV11-2|few|.|TRBJ2-5
CASSLAETQYF
TGTGCCAGCAGCTTAGCCGAGACCCAGTACTTC
>TRBV5-5|once|.|TRBJ2-5
CASSLLLQETQYF
TGTGCCAGCAGCTTACTCCTCCAAGAGACCCAGTACTTC
>TRBV4-3|.|.|TRBJ2-7
CASSQEFGGPYEQYF
TGCGCCAGCAGCCAAGAGTTCGGGGGTCCCTACGAGCAGTACTTC
>TRBV5-1|.|TRBD2|TRBJ2-7
CASSIIAGEEYEQYF
TGCGCCAGCAGCATAATAGCGGGAGAAGAGTACGAGCAGTACTTC
>TRBV7-9|.|.|TRBJ2-1
CASSSGGLGHNEQFF
TGTGCCAGCAGCTCCGGGGGATTAGGGCACAATGAGCAGTTCTTC
>TRBV2|.|.|TRBJ1-2
CASSEFLAGITYGYTF
TGTGCCAGCAGTGAATTTCTAGCGGGGATTACCTATGGCTACACCTTC
>TRBV7-6|.|.|TRBJ2-7
CASSLTSWNYEQYF
TGTGCCAGCAGCTTGACTAGTTGGAACTACGAGCAGTACTTC
>TRBV30|.|.|TRBJ1-1
CAWSVLGVEAFF
TGTGCCTGGAGTGTACTTGGTGTTGAAGCTTTCTTT
>TRBV29-1|.|.|TRBJ1-3
CSATVQGAGNTIYF
TGCAGCGCTACAGTTCAAGGGGCAGGAAACACCATATATTTT
>TRBV25-1|.|TRBD1|TRBJ1-2
CASSKPGQGEGYTF
TGTGCCAGCAGTAAACCGGGACAGGGGGAAGGCTACACCTTC
>TRBV18|.|TRBD1|TRBJ2-2
CASSPGQVVTTGELFF
TGTGCCAGCTCACCGGGACAGGTCGTGACTACCGGGGAGCTGTTTTTT
>TRBV5-1|.|.|TRBJ1-2
CASSRDNDGYTF
TGCGCCAGCAGCAGGGACAACGATGGCTACACCTTC
>TRBV2|few|TRBD1|TRBJ2-3
CASSAGTGGTDTQYF
TGTGCCAGCAGCGCCGGGACAGGGGGCACAGATACGCAGTATTTT
>TRBV5-4|once|.|TRBJ1-2
CASSLVAGGYTF
TGTGCCAGCAGCTTGGTCGCCGGGGGCTACACCTTC
>TRBV27|.|TRBD1|TRBJ2-7
CASYPTGTGRFPQYF
TGTGCCAGCTATCCTACCGGGACAGGGCGTTTCCCGCAGTACTTC
>TRBV5-1|.|.|TRBJ2-1
CASSLAGLPHEQFF
TGCGCCAGCAGCTTGGCCGGTCTACCGCATGAGCAGTTCTTC
>TRBV9|.|.|TRBJ2-2
CASSVRAPGGELFF
TGTGCCAGCAGCGTCCGGGCCCCGGGCGGGGAGCTGTTTTTT
>TRBV29-1|.|.|TRBJ1-2
CSVVEGPNYGYTF
TGCAGCGTTGTAGAGGGTCCTAACTATGGCTACACCTTC
>TRBV5-1|once|.|TRBJ2-3
CASTSGFRTDTQYF
TGCGCCAGCACCAGCGGGTTTCGCACAGATACGCAGTATTTT
>TRBV5-6|.|TRBD1|TRBJ1-2
CASSLGGPTTYGYTF
TGTGCCAGCAGCCTAGGGGGCCCAACAACCTATGGCTACACCTTC
>TRBV5-1|.|.|TRBJ2-1
CASSLRGIPHNEQFF
TGCGCCAGCAGCTTGCGGGGGATCCCCCACAATGAGCAGTTCTTC
>TRBV30|.|TRBD1|TRBJ2-2
CAWGQVELFF
TGTGCCTGGGGACAGGTGGAGCTGTTTTTT
>TRBV4-2|.|TRBD2|TRBJ2-2
CASSQVLPRAGVYTGELFF
TGTGCCAGCAGCCAAGTCCTCCCTCGGGCGGGAGTTTACACCGGGGAGCTGTTTTTT